This passage covers 12 T cell receptor beta chains from one sample sequenced in a study of vaccination effects on CD4 cells after COVID-19. These receptors lack a known antigen. Sequencing followed a ViraFEST assay step that expanded antigen-specific CD4+ T cells with viral peptide pools. Following 10 days of culture, CD4+ T cells were isolated. Infection dated between March and December 2020, before the Alpha, Beta and Delta variants reached the United States. Clones were sequenced by immunoSEQ multiplex PCR, and TCRdb holds only the in-frame ones, with some missing. This repertoire shows around 30,000 clones, 65% to 85% found once; its top ten account for 15% to 20%. Sequencing used CD4+ T cells from PBMCs cultured with HCoV-NL63 spike peptides, obtained before COVID-19 vaccination. The receptor set was obtained from a human donor who had a prior SARS-CoV-2 infection.

The rearrangement joins TRBV15 to TRBJ1-2, with D unresolved. Per germline, CDR1 LNHNV and CDR2 YYDKDF (reference sequence). The CDR3 runs 11 residues. V lost 5 bases and J 5 bases, leaving 6 bases between the germline ends. CDR3 DNA: TGTGCCACCAGCCCAACTTATGGCTACACCTTC. It codes for CATSPTYGYTF.

The chain combines TRBV18 with TRBJ1-5; D is perhaps TRBD1 (5 bases). Germline CDR1 reads KGHSH; CDR2 reads LQKENI. The CDR3 is 16 residues long. With 2 bases removed from V and 0 bases from J, the gap between germline ends came to 11 bases. Written as DNA, the CDR3 is TGTGCCAGCTCACCAACGAAGGGGAATAGCAATCAGCCCCAGCATTTT. Protein sequence: CASSPTKGNSNQPQHF.

The chain employs TRBV11-2 and TRBJ2-3; the match to TRBD2 covers 8 bases. Germline CDR1 SGHAT, CDR2 FQNNGV. The ends lost 5 bases at V and 1 base at J; junction bases unmatched: 14. CDR3 size: 18 residues. Here the CDR3 reads CASSQTSDYRLGTDTQYF. The CDR3 DNA reads TGTGCCAGCAGCCAGACTAGCGACTACCGGTTAGGCACAGATACGCAGTATTTT.

V is TRBV4-1 and J is TRBJ2-1; TRBD1 is a possible D gene (6 bases). With 3 bases removed from V and 7 bases from J, the gap between germline ends came to 19 bases. Germline V gene sequence: CDR1 MGHRA, CDR2 YSYEKL. There are 16 residues in the CDR3. Here the CDR3 reads CASSQGAQRTWNEQFF. For the CDR3, the DNA is TGCGCCAGCAGCCAGGGGGCCCAAAGGACGTGGAATGAGCAGTTCTTC.

The gene calls are TRBV28 and TRBJ2-5; D unresolved. V was shortened by 6 bases and J by 9 bases, with 17 bases between the two germline ends. The germline V gene has CDR1 MDHEN and CDR2 SYDVKM. This CDR3 has 13 residues. The CDR3 DNA follows: TGTGCCAGCAGCAACACACTTAAGAGTCCCCAGTACTTC. Protein: CASSNTLKSPQYF.

This clone was counted between two and nine times. V and J are TRBV7-9 and TRBJ1-3; no reliable D call. Germline CDR1 reads SEHNR; CDR2 reads FQNEAQ (reference sequence). This CDR3 is built from 17 residues. Trimming shortened V by 1 base and J by 0 bases, and 13 bases separated the two germline ends. The CDR3 reads CASSLGLSNLSGNTIYF. The CDR3 bases are TGTGCCAGCAGCTTAGGTTTATCGAATCTCTCTGGAAACACCATATATTTT. The full variable domain, rest sourced from reference TRBV7-9 and TRBJ1-3, is DTGVSQNPRHKITKRGQNVTFRCDPISEHNRLYWYRQTLGQGPEFLTYFQNEAQLEKSRLLSDRFSAERPKGSFSTLEIQRTEQGDSAMYLCASSLGLSNLSGNTIYFGEGSWLTVV.

Relative to its sample, this clone is medium-sized. The J gene is TRBJ2-1, the V gene TRBV24-1; TRBD2 aligns across 8 bases. This CDR3 comprises 15 residues. J lost 10 bases, V lost 4 bases, and 11 bases had no gene match. Germline CDR1 reads KGHDR; CDR2 reads SFDVKD. CDR3 nucleotide sequence: TGTGCCACCAGTGACCCGGGGGGAGCGGGAGTAGAGCAGTTCTTC. Translated: CATSDPGGAGVEQFF.

J is TRBJ2-2 and V is TRBV18; the match to TRBD1 covers 12 bases. The CDR3 covers 18 residues. The trim removed 3 bases at V and 4 bases at J, leaving 9 bases unmatched. CDR1 and CDR2 (germline): KGHSH, LQKENI. The CDR3 loop reads CASSPAGTGGELTGELFF. The CDR3, as DNA: TGTGCCAGCTCACCCGCCGGGACAGGGGGCGAACTCACCGGGGAGCTGTTTTTT. The full variable domain, completed using reference TRBV18 and TRBJ2-2, is NAGVMQNPRHLVRRRGQEARLRCSPMKGHSHVYWYRQLPEEGLKFMVYLQKENIIDESGMPKERFSAEFPKEGPSILRIQQVVRGDSAAYFCASSPAGTGGELTGELFFGEGSRLTVL.

The CDR3 DNA reads TGTGCCAGCAGCCCTTTTTTTGGGCAGCCCCAGCATTTT. This sequence encodes CASSPFFGQPQHF. The V gene is TRBV11-3, the J gene TRBJ1-5; no reliable D call. This CDR3 has 13 amino acids. From germline, CDR1 is SGHNT and CDR2 YENEEA. V lost 5 bases and J 7 bases, leaving 12 bases between the germline ends.

This chain links TRBV7-8 with TRBJ1-5; D unclear. This CDR3 region has 14 residues. Trimming removed 4 bases at V and 4 bases at J, with 11 bases between. CDR1 is SGHVS and CDR2 is FQNEAQ in the germline V gene. DNA of the CDR3: TGTGCCAGCAGCTATACGGTCGGAAATCAGCCCCAGCATTTT. Protein product: CASSYTVGNQPQHF. The variable domain in full, with the rest retrieved from reference TRBV7-8 and TRBJ1-5, is GAGVSQSPRYKVAKRGQDVALRCDPISGHVSLFWYQQALGQGPEFLTYFQNEAQLDKSGLPSDRFFAERPEGSVSTLKIQRTQQEDSAVYLCASSYTVGNQPQHFGDGTRLSIL.

The CDR3 DNA follows: TGTGCCAGCAGCTTGCTAGCGGGGAGCACAGATACGCAGTATTTT. As protein: CASSLLAGSTDTQYF. This sequence joins TRBV13 and TRBJ2-3, with TRBD2 matching 9 bases. The CDR3 sequence is 15 residues long. J lost 0 bases, V lost 3 bases, and 1 base had no gene match. The germline CDR1 and CDR2 sequences are PRHDT and FYEKMQ (reference sequence).

The chain is built from TRBV7-2 and TRBJ2-7; D gene unclear. V shed 1 base and J shed 0 bases, with 7 bases lying between them. Germline CDR1 and CDR2: SGHTA and FQGNSA. This CDR3 comprises 14 residues. In DNA, the CDR3 is TGTGCCAGCAGCTTAGAATTTAGCTCCTACGAGCAGTACTTC. Translated, it gives CASSLEFSSYEQYF.